This is a list of T cell receptor beta chains from one sample in a study of long-term antiretroviral therapy in people with HIV. The protocol was immunoSEQ multiplex PCR, while the TCRdb copy is restricted to in-frame clones and leaves out a portion. The sample has 30,000 to 40,000 clones; around 74% are singletons. The sequences come from unsorted PBMCs, collected 3 years after starting antiretroviral therapy. All receptors come from a man in his fifties with HIV. CDR3s leave out the opening cysteine and the closing phenylalanine or tryptophan.

V gene: TRBV10-3; J gene: TRBJ2-7; CDR3 protein: AISDSGAPGGYEQY
V gene: TRBV5-6; J gene: TRBJ2-7; CDR3 protein: ASSHPQGGPYEQY
V gene: TRBV7-9; J gene: TRBJ2-3; CDR3 protein: ASSSPHGGGKDTQY
V gene: TRBV27; J gene: TRBJ2-7; CDR3 protein: ASSFSSIRPHYEQY
V gene: TRBV5-1; J gene: TRBJ2-5; CDR3 protein: ASSQAQERETQY
V gene: TRBV6-5; J gene: TRBJ2-2; CDR3 protein: ASSSGTANTGELF
V gene: TRBV18; J gene: TRBJ2-4; CDR3 protein: ASSAGQRLSAKNIQY
V gene: TRBV28; J gene: TRBJ1-1; CDR3 protein: ASSLNLNTEAF
V gene: TRBV7-9; J gene: TRBJ2-7; CDR3 protein: ASSLALAGVEQY
V gene: TRBV5-1; J gene: TRBJ2-4; CDR3 protein: ASSTLAGGRNIQY
V gene: TRBV2; J gene: TRBJ2-1; CDR3 protein: ASSQSSGESEQF